This TCR beta chain derives from a study of blood T cell repertoires in COVID-19. Study details: Italy, Spain and the United States were the sources of the convalescent and acute COVID-19 samples. PBMCs, B-cell-depleted T cells, or T cells provided the cDNA or gDNA that made up the material.

As originally analysed: Nucleated cell counts were estimated from reference gene primer amplification. Data came from immunoSEQ multiplex PCR; TCRdb stores just in-frame clones and leaves some out. The V and J calls and clone size were taken over from that table, and D and trimming were inferred from the DNA. The data hold approximately 330,000 clones, with around nine tenths observed a single time. The V gene end was trimmed by 4 bases and the J gene end by 3 bases; junction bases not matched to a gene: 13. CDR1 is SEHNR and CDR2 is FQNEAQ in the germline V gene (reference sequence). The CDR3 extends over 18 amino acids.

Sequences were obtained from peripheral blood. This clonotype originated in a woman in her forties or fifties with active or convalescent COVID-19. The rearrangement links TRBV7-9 to TRBJ2-2, with 8 positions matching TRBD1. The CDR3 sequence: CASSSRLLETGDTGELFF. For the CDR3, the DNA is TGTGCCAGCAGCTCTAGACTTCTCGAGACAGGGGACACCGGGGAGCTGTTTTTT.